The source of this TCR beta chain is a study of blood T cell repertoires in COVID-19. Study in general: Both acute and convalescent COVID-19 samples were obtained from the United States, Italy and Spain. PBMCs, B-cell-depleted T cells, or T cells provided the cDNA or gDNA that made up the material.

As originally analysed: Estimation of nucleated cell counts was performed using reference gene primer amplification. Repertoires were generated with immunoSEQ multiplex PCR, while TCRdb's copy carries only in-frame clones and drops some. The V and J calls and clone size are taken from that table; D and trimming were inferred from the DNA. Of 140,000 or so clones listed, roughly 79% are singletons. The table lists this clone with a count of one. This CDR3 region has 21 residues. The V segment lost 4 bases and the J segment 0 bases; nucleotides outside the gene matches: 19. The germline gives CDR1 MDHEN, CDR2 SYDVKM.

The source of this sequence is a woman aged 60 to 75 with acute or convalescent COVID-19. The sample comprised peripheral blood. The rearrangement joins TRBV28 to TRBJ2-1; 9 nucleotides agree with TRBD1. CDR3 in amino acids: CASSSAAGTGTHRASYNEQFF. CDR3 in DNA: TGTGCCAGCAGTTCCGCCGCCGGGACAGGGACCCATCGGGCCTCCTACAATGAGCAGTTCTTC. Full variable domain (missing parts from reference TRBV28 and TRBJ2-1): DVKVTQSSRYLVKRTGEKVFLECVQDMDHENMFWYRQDPGLGLRLIYFSYDVKMKEKGDIPEGYSVSREKKERFSLILESASTNQTSMYLCASSSAAGTGTHRASYNEQFFGPGTRLTVL.